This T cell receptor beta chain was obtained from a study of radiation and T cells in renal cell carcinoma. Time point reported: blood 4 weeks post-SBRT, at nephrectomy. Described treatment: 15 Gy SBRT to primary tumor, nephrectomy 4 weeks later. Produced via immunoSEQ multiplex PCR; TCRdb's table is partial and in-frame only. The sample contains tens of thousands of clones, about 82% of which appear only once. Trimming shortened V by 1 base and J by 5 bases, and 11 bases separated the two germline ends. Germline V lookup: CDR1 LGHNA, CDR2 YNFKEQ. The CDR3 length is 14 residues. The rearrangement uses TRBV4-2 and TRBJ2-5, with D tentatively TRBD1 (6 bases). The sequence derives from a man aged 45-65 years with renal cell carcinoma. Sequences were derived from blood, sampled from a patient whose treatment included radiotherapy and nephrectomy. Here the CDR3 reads CASSQATRGETQYF. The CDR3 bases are TGTGCCAGCAGCCAAGCGACGAGGGGGGAGACCCAGTACTTC.